This is a list of T cell receptor beta chains from one sample in a study of blood T cell repertoires in COVID-19. Profiling relied on immunoSEQ multiplex PCR, and the TCRdb table lists in-frame clones only, not all of them. This sample has approximately 68,000 clones, with 82% found just once. Specimen: peripheral blood. Receptors were obtained from a human donor in a cohort sampled during active COVID-19. CDR3s include the opening cysteine and the closing phenylalanine or tryptophan. D genes are given only for firm matches. Clone size is not always given. Where it is, it says once, few, many or a class for expanded clones.

>NA|TRBV12-3/TRBV12-4|NA|TRBJ2-3
CASSPQDTQYF
TGTGCCAGCAGCCCCCAGGATACGCAGTATTTT
>NA|TRBV7-2|NA|TRBJ1-5
CASSSGLTGQPQHF
TGTGCCAGCAGCTCGGGTTTGACGGGGCAGCCCCAGCATTTT
>NA|TRBV7-2|NA|TRBJ2-5
CASSSLGDGRETQYF
TGTGCCAGCAGCTCCTTAGGGGATGGCAGAGAGACCCAGTACTTC
>NA|TRBV7-2|TRBD1|TRBJ2-7
CASSYWDSSYEQYF
TGTGCCAGCAGCTACTGGGACAGTTCCTACGAGCAGTACTTC
>NA|TRBV10-2|NA|TRBJ1-6
CASSSQRGSPLHF
TGCGCCAGCAGTTCTCAAAGGGGTTCACCCCTCCACTTT
>NA|TRBV18|NA|TRBJ2-7
CASSPGQNYEQYF
TGTGCCAGCTCGCCCGGACAGAACTACGAGCAGTACTTC
>NA|TRBV2|NA|TRBJ1-5
CASSGLGRYSNQPQHF
TGTGCCAGCAGTGGCCTGGGCAGATATAGCAATCAGCCCCAGCATTTT
>NA|TRBV10-3|TRBD1|TRBJ1-2
CAISEDRDYGYTF
TGTGCCATCAGTGAGGACAGGGACTATGGCTACACCTTC
>NA|TRBV6-5|NA|TRBJ1-3
CASSSPRTSGNTIYF
TGTGCCAGCAGTTCCCCACGGACATCTGGAAACACCATATATTTT
>once|TRBV7-3|TRBD2|TRBJ2-1
CASSLGLPGGNEQFF
TGTGCCAGCAGCCTGGGACTTCCCGGGGGGAATGAGCAGTTCTTC
>NA|TRBV12-3/TRBV12-4|NA|TRBJ1-1
CASSLFRVSAFF
TGTGCCAGCAGTTTGTTCCGGGTCTCGGCTTTCTTT
>NA|TRBV19|TRBD1|TRBJ1-4
CASSMYLRDRRHEKLFF
TGTGCCAGTAGTATGTATCTGCGGGACAGGAGGCATGAAAAACTGTTTTTT
>NA|TRBV7-9|TRBD2|TRBJ2-1
CASSGVAGEYNEQFF
TGTGCCAGCAGCGGAGTAGCGGGGGAGTACAATGAGCAGTTCTTC
>NA|TRBV6-1|TRBD1|TRBJ2-7
CASSELGQEIASYEQYF
TGTGCCAGCAGTGAATTGGGACAGGAAATCGCCTCCTACGAGCAGTACTTC
>few|TRBV5-1|NA|TRBJ1-2
CASSLAPTVSLGYTF
TGCGCCAGCAGCTTGGCTCCGACAGTTAGTCTTGGCTACACCTTC
>few|TRBV30|NA|TRBJ2-7
CAWGRQVVYEQYF
TGTGCCTGGGGTAGACAGGTAGTCTACGAGCAGTACTTC
>once|TRBV19|NA|TRBJ1-6
CASSMRTARTNSPLHF
TGTGCCAGTAGTATGAGGACAGCAAGGACCAATTCACCCCTCCACTTT
>NA|TRBV20-1|NA|TRBJ1-1
CSARDPGGIF
TGCAGTGCTAGAGATCCAGGAGGGATCTTT
>NA|TRBV18|NA|TRBJ2-7
CASSPPIRGAYEQYF
TGTGCCAGCTCACCACCAATCAGGGGGGCCTACGAGCAGTACTTC
>NA|TRBV6-2/TRBV6-3|TRBD1|TRBJ1-1
CASSRNHNPGQGGVWRRFTEAFF
TGTGCCAGCAGCCGAAATCACAATCCGGGACAGGGTGGAGTTTGGAGGAGATTCACTGAAGCTTTCTTT
>NA|TRBV2|TRBD2|TRBJ2-1
CASRELAGVSNEQFF
TGTGCCAGCAGGGAACTAGCGGGGGTGTCCAATGAGCAGTTCTTC
>NA|TRBV5-1|TRBD2|TRBJ2-3
CASSWEGLAGVTDTQYF
TGCGCCAGCAGCTGGGAGGGACTAGCGGGGGTCACAGATACGCAGTATTTT
>NA|TRBV11-2|NA|TRBJ2-1
CASSLVGEAEQFF
TGTGCCAGCAGCTTAGTAGGGGAGGCTGAGCAGTTCTTC
>few|TRBV18|NA|TRBJ2-6
CASSPRQQNLGSSGANVLTF
TGTGCCAGCTCACCGAGACAGCAAAACCTCGGATCCTCTGGGGCCAACGTCCTGACTTTC
>few|TRBV6-6|NA|TRBJ1-1
CASNWRGETEAFF
TGTGCCAGCAACTGGAGGGGCGAAACCGAAGCTTTCTTT
>NA|TRBV5-6|NA|TRBJ2-1
CASSLNRDSNYNEQFF
TGTGCCAGCAGCTTAAACCGGGACTCCAACTACAATGAGCAGTTCTTC
>NA|TRBV19|NA|TRBJ2-1
CASTQGQGFYNEQFF
TGTGCCAGTACCCAAGGGCAGGGCTTCTACAATGAGCAGTTCTTC
>NA|TRBV27|NA|TRBJ1-2
CASSFSSLAVYGYTF
TGTGCCAGCAGTTTCTCATCACTAGCGGTCTATGGCTACACCTTC
>NA|TRBV11-2|TRBD2|TRBJ2-7
CASSFGTINEQYF
TGTGCCAGCAGCTTTGGGACTATCAACGAGCAGTACTTC
>NA|TRBV15|TRBD2|TRBJ2-1
CATRGVAGGSNEQFF
TGTGCCACCAGAGGGGTAGCGGGGGGGTCCAATGAGCAGTTCTTC
>NA|TRBV13|NA|TRBJ2-7
CASSLAGQHSYEQYF
TGTGCCAGCAGCCTGGCGGGACAGCACTCCTACGAGCAGTACTTC